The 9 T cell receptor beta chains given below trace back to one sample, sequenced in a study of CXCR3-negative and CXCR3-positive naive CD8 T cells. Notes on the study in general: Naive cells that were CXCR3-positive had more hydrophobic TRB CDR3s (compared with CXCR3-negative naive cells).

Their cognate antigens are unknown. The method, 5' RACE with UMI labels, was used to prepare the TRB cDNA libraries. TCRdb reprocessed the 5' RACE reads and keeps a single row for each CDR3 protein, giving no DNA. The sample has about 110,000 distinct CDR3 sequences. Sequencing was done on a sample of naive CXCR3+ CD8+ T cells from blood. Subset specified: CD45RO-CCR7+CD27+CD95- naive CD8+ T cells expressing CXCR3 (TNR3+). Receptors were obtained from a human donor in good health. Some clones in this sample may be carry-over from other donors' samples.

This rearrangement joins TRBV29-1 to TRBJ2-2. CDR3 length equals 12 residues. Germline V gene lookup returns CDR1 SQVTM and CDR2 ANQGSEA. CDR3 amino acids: CSVVGPTGELFF.

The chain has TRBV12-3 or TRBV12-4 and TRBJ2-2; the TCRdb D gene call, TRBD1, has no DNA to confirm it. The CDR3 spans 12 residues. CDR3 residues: CASSFGIGELFF.

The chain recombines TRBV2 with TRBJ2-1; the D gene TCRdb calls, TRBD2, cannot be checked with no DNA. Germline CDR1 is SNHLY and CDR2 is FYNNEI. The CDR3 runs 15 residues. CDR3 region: CATREAGGSYNEQFF.

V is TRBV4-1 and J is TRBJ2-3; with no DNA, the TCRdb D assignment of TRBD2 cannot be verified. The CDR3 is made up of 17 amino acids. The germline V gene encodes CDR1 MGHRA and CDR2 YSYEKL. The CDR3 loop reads CASSHPGLAGGTDTQYF.

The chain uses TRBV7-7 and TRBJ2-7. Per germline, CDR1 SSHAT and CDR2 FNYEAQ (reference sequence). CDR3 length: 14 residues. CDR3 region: CASSPYRGSYEQYF.

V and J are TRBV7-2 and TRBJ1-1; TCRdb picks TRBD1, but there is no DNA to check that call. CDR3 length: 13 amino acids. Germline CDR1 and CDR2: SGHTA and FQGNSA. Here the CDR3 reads CASSGAGNTEAFF.

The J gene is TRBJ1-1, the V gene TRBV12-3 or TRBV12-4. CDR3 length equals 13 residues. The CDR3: CASRDPDHTEAFF.

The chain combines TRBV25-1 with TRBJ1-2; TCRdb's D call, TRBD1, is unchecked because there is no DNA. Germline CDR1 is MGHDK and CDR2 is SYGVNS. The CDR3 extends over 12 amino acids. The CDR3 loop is CATETGGNGYTF.

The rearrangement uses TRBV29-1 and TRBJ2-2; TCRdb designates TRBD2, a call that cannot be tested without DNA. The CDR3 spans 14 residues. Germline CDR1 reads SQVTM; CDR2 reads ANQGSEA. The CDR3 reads CSVASGSIGGELFF.